This T cell receptor beta chain was recovered during a study of human T cells and chemical hapten exposure. About the study: TCR yields per sample varied mostly from small pooled library volume differences.

Extraction of total RNA was performed on unfractionated whole blood. Germline V gene data show CDR1 as MNHEY and CDR2 as SVGAGI. Deletions cut 0 bases from V and 4 bases from J, with 13 bases between. The CDR3 is 16 residues long. Per the authors' pipeline: From around 20,000 to 690,000 TCRs were found per sample, with a median of approximately 100,000. TCRdb redid the calling of the 5' RACE reads with MiXCR, one entry per CDR3 protein. What appears here as the V and J calls and clone size reflects TCRdb's work, not the paper's. Of about 81,000 distinct CDR3 sequences in the sample, more than 7% were seen once.

The clonotype originates from a male donor in good health. The chain is built from TRBV6-5 and TRBJ2-1; a weak D match, TRBD2 (7 bases). The CDR3 sequence is CASSYSGASGYNEQFF. The CDR3 DNA is TGTGCCAGCAGTTACTCGGGGGCTAGCGGATACAATGAGCAGTTCTTC.